What follows are 14 T cell receptor beta chains derived from one specimen sequenced in a study of spatial heterogeneity in lung cancer. Time point described: blood at routine non-recurrence follow-up after resection. TCRdb analysed the 5' RACE reads with MiXCR anew, one entry per CDR3 protein. The data contain about 15,000 distinct CDR3 sequences, roughly 6% of them singletons. The material was PBMCs, obtained at follow-up. Every receptor here comes from a male donor with early-stage non-small cell lung cancer.

This clonotype was counted many times. The chain combines TRBV29-1 with TRBJ2-3; 11 nucleotides agree with TRBD2. The V and J ends lost 3 bases and 1 base, in that order; junction bases with no gene match: 3. Germline loops: CDR1 SQVTM, CDR2 ANQGSEA. This CDR3 has 15 residues. CDR3: CSVDGLAGRTDTQYF. CDR3 DNA sequence: TGCAGCGTTGATGGACTAGCGGGCCGCACAGATACGCAGTATTTT.

Ten or more counts support this clonotype. This sequence joins TRBV20-1 and TRBJ1-4; possibly TRBD1 for D (5 bases). The CDR3 has 13 amino acids. The V and J ends lost 3 bases and 10 bases respectively, with 15 bases between them. The germline V gene has CDR1 DFQATT and CDR2 SNEGSKA (reference sequence). The CDR3 here is CSASMVGDGKLFF. The CDR3 DNA follows: TGCAGTGCTAGTATGGTAGGGGACGGAAAACTGTTTTTT.

This clonotype has at least ten counts. This chain uses TRBV5-1 with TRBJ2-5; TRBD2 matches at 7 bases. V shed 4 bases and J 4 bases; nucleotides not matched to a gene: 4. Germline CDR1 SGHRS, CDR2 YFSETQ. This CDR3 is built from 13 residues. The DNA for the CDR3 is TGCGCCAGCAGCAGGGCTAGCGGAGAGACCCAGTACTTC. Its translation is CASSRASGETQYF.

Ten or more counts support this clonotype. This chain connects TRBV27 to TRBJ2-5; a possible D gene is TRBD2 (6 bases). This CDR3 has 13 residues. The ends were cut back, 0 bases at V and 7 bases at J, with 9 bases in the middle. Germline V gene data show CDR1 as MNHEY and CDR2 as SMNVEV (reference sequence). The CDR3 loop reads CASSLSNGGTQYF. The CDR3 DNA is TGTGCCAGCAGTTTATCCAACGGGGGGACCCAGTACTTC.

This clonotype occurred a few times. This chain uses TRBV12-3 or TRBV12-4 with TRBJ1-5; D gene unclear. V dropped 8 bases and J dropped 0 bases, with 8 bases sitting between them. CDR3 length: 13 residues. The CDR3 DNA sequence: TGTGCCAGCCTAGGTTATAGCAATCAGCCCCAGCATTTT. Translation gives CASLGYSNQPQHF.

This clonotype was counted ten times or more. The chain's CDR3 is CAWNEGQGEQFF. CDR3 coding DNA: TGTGCCTGGAACGAGGGACAGGGCGAGCAGTTCTTC. The chain links TRBV30 to TRBJ2-1; 9 bases align to TRBD1. The CDR3 is made up of 12 amino acids. Germline V CDR1 and CDR2: GTSNPN, SVGIG (reference sequence). With 4 bases clipped from V and 10 bases from J, the junction kept 5 bases outside the gene matches.

This clonotype has a count of ten or more. This chain uses TRBV29-1 with TRBJ1-1; D gene ambiguous. The ends were cut back, 6 bases at V and 0 bases at J, with 14 bases in the middle. The CDR3 sequence is 14 residues long. The germline V gene has CDR1 SQVTM and CDR2 ANQGSEA. Written as DNA, the CDR3 is TGCAGCGTGAGCCCCAGGACGGTGAACACTGAAGCTTTCTTT. Protein sequence: CSVSPRTVNTEAFF. Looking up the rest from reference TRBV29-1 and TRBJ1-1 gives the full variable domain: SAVISQKPSRDICQRGTSLTIQCQVDSQVTMMFWYRQQPGQSLTLIATANQGSEATYESGFVIDKFPISRPNLTFSTLTVSNMSPEDSSIYLCSVSPRTVNTEAFFGQGTRLTVV.

This clonotype has a count of ten or more. The CDR3 region has the DNA TGTGCCAGCAGTGCCTATCGGGATAAATACGAGCAGTACTTC. Translation: CASSAYRDKYEQYF. The V call is TRBV2, the J call TRBJ2-7; possibly TRBD2 for D (5 bases). The CDR3 loop spans 14 amino acids. The germline gives CDR1 SNHLY, CDR2 FYNNEI. V was shortened by 4 bases and J by 4 bases, with 14 bases between the two germline ends.

This clonotype has a count of ten or more. The J gene is TRBJ2-2, the V gene TRBV5-1; the D gene could be TRBD1 or TRBD2 (5 bases each). In germline, CDR1 is SGHRS, CDR2 YFSETQ. The V end was cut by 5 bases, the J end by 7 bases, with 12 bases between. The CDR3 runs 13 residues. The CDR3 is CASSRGDGGELFF. The CDR3 nucleotides read TGCGCCAGCAGTAGAGGGGACGGCGGGGAGCTGTTTTTT.

This clonotype has a count of ten or more. The chain carries TRBV30 and TRBJ2-3, with D possibly called TRBD1 or TRBD2 (5 bases each). Germline V lookup: CDR1 GTSNPN, CDR2 SVGIG (reference sequence). The CDR3 loop spans 15 amino acids. The V and J ends lost 3 bases and 0 bases respectively, with 13 bases between them. The CDR3 DNA reads as TGTGCCTGGAGACGGGGCTCACTTAGCACAGATACGCAGTATTTT. Protein: CAWRRGSLSTDTQYF. Based on the CDR3 plus reference TRBV30 and TRBJ2-3, the full variable domain is SQTIHQWPATLVQPVGSPLSLECTVEGTSNPNLYWYRQAAGRGLQLLFYSVGIGQISSEVPQNLSASRPQDRQFILSSKKLLLSDSGFYLCAWRRGSLSTDTQYFGPGTRLTVL.

This clonotype has a count of ten or more. The chain carries TRBV6-6 and TRBJ2-5; tentatively, D is TRBD1 (6 bases). CDR1 is MNHNY and CDR2 is SVGAGI in the germline V gene (reference sequence). V lost 6 bases to trimming and J lost 5 bases, with 10 bases between them. The CDR3 contains 12 residues. CDR3 loop: CASSLDRETQYF. The CDR3 nucleotides are TGTGCCAGCAGCCTAGACAGGGAGACCCAGTACTTC.

This clonotype was counted a single time. Compared with germline, one end of the junction differs, possibly owing to a read error. The chain is built from TRBV5-1 and TRBJ2-3; D possibly corresponds to TRBD2 (7 bases). This CDR3 contains 14 residues. CDR1 SGHRS and CDR2 YFSETQ come from the germline V gene. The CDR3 DNA follows: TGTGCCAGCAGCTCCTGGGGGGGCGTAGATACGCAGTATTTT. Translation gives CASSSWGGVDTQYF.

This clonotype appeared many times. The germline gene is not matched at one end of the junction; a read error may be the cause. J is TRBJ2-3 and V is TRBV20-1, with 10 bases matching TRBD2. Germline-derived CDR1 and CDR2 are DFQATT and SNEGSKA (reference sequence). The CDR3 sequence is 12 residues long. This CDR3 is CSVRAGGYTQYF. The CDR3 DNA reads as TGCAGTGTTAGAGCGGGGGGGTATACGCAGTATTTT.

Sample share makes this clonotype medium-sized. This chain uses TRBV28 with TRBJ2-7; D may be TRBD2 (5 bases). V lost 9 bases and J lost 0, with 12 bases in between. This CDR3 contains 13 residues. The germline V gene encodes CDR1 MDHEN and CDR2 SYDVKM. The CDR3 DNA is TGTGCCAGTACCCTAGCAGGCTCCTACGAGCAGTACTTC. Protein sequence: CASTLAGSYEQYF.